The rows below give T cell receptor beta chains drawn from one sample of a study of control samples from healthy donors and cancer patients. Sequencing used immunoSEQ multiplex PCR; TCRdb keeps in-frame clones, though not all of them. The profile shows about 130,000 clones, approximately 91% of them singletons. The specimen sequenced was blood. The receptors here all came from a man aged 50 to 60 in good health. Each CDR3 is given with its conserved first and last residue. Only some rows state a clone size, as once, few, many or a class for expanded clones.

j_gene: TRBJ1-5; v_gene: TRBV6-1; abundance: .; CDR3aa: CASSDRTGRNQPQHF
j_gene: TRBJ2-3; v_gene: TRBV5-1; abundance: .; CDR3aa: CASSLQGMAGGNTDTQYF
j_gene: TRBJ1-1; v_gene: TRBV12-3/TRBV12-4; abundance: once; CDR3aa: CASSPRGNTEAFF
j_gene: TRBJ2-2; v_gene: TRBV5-6; abundance: .; CDR3aa: CASQDLDSDTGELFF
j_gene: TRBJ2-3; v_gene: TRBV29-1; abundance: .; CDR3aa: CSARGGDTQYF
j_gene: TRBJ1-3; v_gene: TRBV9; abundance: .; CDR3aa: CASSVGTGVSGNTIYF
j_gene: TRBJ2-3; v_gene: TRBV2; abundance: .; CDR3aa: CASRSASGGTDTQYF
j_gene: TRBJ2-2; v_gene: TRBV18; abundance: .; CDR3aa: CASSPAVLTGELFF
j_gene: TRBJ2-7; v_gene: TRBV28; abundance: .; CDR3aa: CASRRPGQAYEQYF
j_gene: TRBJ1-6; v_gene: TRBV3-1/TRBV3-2; abundance: .; CDR3aa: CASSPRQGNSPLHF
j_gene: TRBJ1-2; v_gene: TRBV6-4; abundance: few; CDR3aa: CASSERINRGHHYGYTF
j_gene: TRBJ1-2; v_gene: TRBV7-9; abundance: .; CDR3aa: CASSLGRIGYTF
j_gene: TRBJ2-6; v_gene: TRBV2; abundance: once; CDR3aa: CASSAGQGSSGANVLTF
j_gene: TRBJ2-4; v_gene: TRBV3-1/TRBV3-2; abundance: .; CDR3aa: CASSQGVGNIQYF
j_gene: TRBJ2-7; v_gene: TRBV2; abundance: .; CDR3aa: CASKEWAGTSYEQYF
j_gene: TRBJ1-2; v_gene: TRBV5-4; abundance: .; CDR3aa: CASSLKGLANYGYTF
j_gene: TRBJ1-4; v_gene: TRBV5-5; abundance: .; CDR3aa: CASSFVTGVNEKLFF
j_gene: TRBJ1-4; v_gene: TRBV7-9; abundance: .; CDR3aa: CASRPGQGTNEKLFF
j_gene: TRBJ1-5; v_gene: TRBV7-9; abundance: .; CDR3aa: CASSLDSTQPQHF
j_gene: TRBJ2-3; v_gene: TRBV11-2; abundance: .; CDR3aa: CASTPGVAFTDTQYF
j_gene: TRBJ1-3; v_gene: TRBV6-6; abundance: few; CDR3aa: CASSPKGQDYSGNTIYF
j_gene: TRBJ2-5; v_gene: TRBV18; abundance: .; CDR3aa: CASSPPGEGTQYF
j_gene: TRBJ2-1; v_gene: TRBV6-1; abundance: .; CDR3aa: CASSEAGAGRSEQFF
j_gene: TRBJ1-2; v_gene: TRBV6-6; abundance: .; CDR3aa: CASTGGGPGYTF
j_gene: TRBJ1-3; v_gene: TRBV10-3; abundance: .; CDR3aa: CANRREYGNTIYF
j_gene: TRBJ2-3; v_gene: TRBV4-1; abundance: once; CDR3aa: CASSQDPAPSGVRNTQYF
j_gene: TRBJ2-3; v_gene: TRBV9; abundance: once; CDR3aa: CASSESGATDTQYF
j_gene: TRBJ2-7; v_gene: TRBV28; abundance: .; CDR3aa: CASSSYRGIYEQYF
j_gene: TRBJ1-2; v_gene: TRBV10-3; abundance: .; CDR3aa: CAISESTLNYGYTF
j_gene: TRBJ1-2; v_gene: TRBV14; abundance: .; CDR3aa: CASSQDVGYGYTF
j_gene: TRBJ2-7; v_gene: TRBV13; abundance: .; CDR3aa: CASSPIGTGGYEQYF
j_gene: TRBJ2-7; v_gene: TRBV2; abundance: .; CDR3aa: CASTRGWGYEQYF
j_gene: TRBJ2-2; v_gene: TRBV15; abundance: .; CDR3aa: CATSRSRFGSATGELFF
j_gene: TRBJ2-2; v_gene: TRBV5-1; abundance: .; CDR3aa: CASSAGQRVTGELFF
j_gene: TRBJ2-3; v_gene: TRBV29-1; abundance: .; CDR3aa: CSAISVTQYF
j_gene: TRBJ1-6; v_gene: TRBV11-3; abundance: once; CDR3aa: CASSPRTGDNSPLHF